One and the same sample provided the 27 T cell receptor beta chains below, sequenced in a study of CD4 and CD8 cells across lung adenocarcinoma regions. TCRdb redid the calling of the PCR reads with MiXCR, one entry per CDR3 protein. This sample carries over 6,000 distinct CDR3 sequences, 45% to 70% of them seen once, and the ten largest clones take 24%. The sequenced sample was CD4+ T cells from the center of a lung tumor. These receptors came from a female donor with lung adenocarcinoma. The CD4 and CD8 labels of this study may be unreliable.

This clonotype qualifies as medium-sized. The DNA of the CDR3 is TGTGCCAGCAGAGGGGGGCGCGACACTGAAGCTTTCTTT. Translation: CASRGGRDTEAFF. The chain joins TRBV6-1 to TRBJ1-1; a possible D gene is TRBD1 (6 bases). V shed 6 bases and J shed 3 bases, with 11 bases lying between them. The germline gives CDR1 MNHNS, CDR2 SASEGT. The CDR3 has 13 residues.

Ten or more counts support this clonotype. The chain combines TRBV6-1 with TRBJ1-2; D is possibly TRBD1 (6 bases). Trimming removed 5 bases from V and 4 bases from J, with 14 bases in between. The CDR3 sequence is 14 residues long. Germline assignment: CDR1 MNHNS and CDR2 SASEGT. The CDR3 protein is CASSTGRYGYGYTF. The CDR3 coding sequence is TGTGCCAGCAGTACAGGGCGGTATGGCTATGGCTACACCTTC.

With regard to this clonotype: Mismatch with germline at one junction end may stem from a read error. V is TRBV7-2 and J is TRBJ2-3; possibly TRBD2 for D (5 bases). Germline loops: CDR1 SGHTA, CDR2 FQGNSA. The length of the CDR3 is 12 residues. In nucleotides, the CDR3 is TGTGCCAGCAGCTTCATAGAGGGTACCCAGACTTTT. It translates to CASSFIEGTQTF.

The rearrangement links TRBV27 to TRBJ2-4; a possible D gene is TRBD2 (6 bases). V lost 9 bases and J lost 13, with 28 bases in between. CDR3 size: 15 residues. CDR1 is MNHEY and CDR2 is SMNVEV in the germline V gene (reference sequence). The CDR3 reads CARTHVGGDGNTQYF. The CDR3 DNA is TGTGCCAGGACCCACGTCGGCGGGGACGGAAACACCCAGTACTTC.

In this sample, this clonotype is medium-sized. The chain combines TRBV12-3 or TRBV12-4 with TRBJ2-1; 8 bases fit TRBD1. The J call may be wrong; the DNA end is better matched by TRBJ2-7. CDR3 length equals 16 residues. CDR3 DNA sequence: TGTGCCAGCACCCTAAAGGGGACAGGAGACTCCTACGAGCAGTACTTC. Amino acids: CASTLKGTGDSYEQYF.

J is TRBJ2-1 and V is TRBV27; 7 nucleotides align to TRBD1. This CDR3 region has 14 residues. Germline V gene data show CDR1 as MNHEY and CDR2 as SMNVEV (reference sequence). Trimming took 6 bases from V and 2 from J; bases not matched to a gene: 4. The CDR3 here is CASRTGTPYNEQFF. The DNA of the CDR3 is TGTGCCAGCAGGACAGGGACCCCCTACAATGAGCAGTTCTTC.

In this sample, this clonotype turned up a few times. The rearrangement uses TRBV7-2 and TRBJ2-1; 7 positions match TRBD2. The J call is doubtful: the DNA matches TRBJ2-5 better. The germline V gene encodes CDR1 SGHTA and CDR2 FQGNSA. The CDR3 is made up of 12 amino acids. The CDR3 sequence: CASNPPGGTQYF. Here the CDR3 DNA reads TGTGCCAGCAACCCCCCGGGGGGGACCCAGTACTTC.

The gene calls are TRBV7-2 and TRBJ2-4; D might be TRBD1 or TRBD2, each matching 6 bases. This CDR3 contains 15 residues. Trimming shortened V by 5 bases and J by 13 bases, and 24 bases separated the two germline ends. CDR1 and CDR2 (germline): SGHTA, FQGNSA. The CDR3 region has the DNA TGTGCCAGCAGCCCACTAGCTTTCTTAGGGGGTGAGCAGTACTTC. Protein sequence: CASSPLAFLGGEQYF.

Of note for this clonotype: A junction boundary mismatches the germline segment, possibly from a read error. The rearrangement links TRBV6-2 or TRBV6-3 to TRBJ2-5; either TRBD1 or TRBD2 may supply D (7 bases each). The CDR3 covers 14 residues. Germline V gene data show CDR1 as MNHEY and CDR2 as SVGEGT. The CDR3 DNA sequence: TGTGCCGGCAGGGGGGGCCGTGCCCGAGGGACCCAGTACTTC. Translation: CAGRGGRARGTQYF.

The chain uses TRBV7-2 and TRBJ2-7, with 11 bases lining up with TRBD1. V gave up 5 bases and J gave up 0 bases; unmatched junction bases: 6. CDR1 is SGHTA and CDR2 is FQGNSA in the germline V gene. The CDR3 length is 16 residues. CDR3 bases: TGTGCCAGCAGCCGGGGACAGGGGGGACTCTCCTACGAGCAGTACTTC. It specifies CASSRGQGGLSYEQYF. The full variable domain, with the rest looked up from reference TRBV7-2 and TRBJ2-7, is GAGVSQSPSNKVTEKGKDVELRCDPISGHTALYWYRQSLGQGLEFLIYFQGNSAPDKSGLPSDRFSAERTGGSVSTLTIQRTQQEDSAVYLCASSRGQGGLSYEQYFGPGTRLTVT.

The chain uses TRBV10-3 and TRBJ2-3; the match to TRBD2 covers 7 bases. The end of the DNA aligns better with TRBJ2-7, so the J call may be wrong. Germline V lookup: CDR1 ENHRY, CDR2 SYGVKD. CDR3 length equals 12 residues. This chain's CDR3 is CATMRGRSEQYF. The CDR3 nucleotides are TGTGCCACAATGCGGGGGAGAAGCGAGCAGTACTTC.

This clonotype was detected once. The chain combines TRBV6-1 with TRBJ2-3; unclear D gene. Germline CDR1 is MNHNS and CDR2 is SASEGT. V lost 1 base and J 5 bases, leaving 4 bases between the germline ends. The CDR3 is 12 residues long. The CDR3 sequence is CASSEVRDTQYF. The CDR3 nucleotides are TGTGCCAGCAGTGAAGTTAGAGATACGCAGTATTTT.

This clonotype is medium-sized (0.01 to 0.1%) by share. The chain carries TRBV6-5 and TRBJ2-3; no definite D call. Germline V CDR1 and CDR2: MNHEY, SVGAGI. V lost 0 bases and J lost 6, with 7 bases in between. The CDR3 covers 13 residues. In DNA, the CDR3 is TGTGCCAGCAGTTACTCGTATTCTGATACGCAGTATTTT. Its protein is CASSYSYSDTQYF.

Turning to this clonotype: The final CDR3 position lacks the conserved phenylalanine or tryptophan, pointing to a likely read error. The chain recombines TRBV7-2 with TRBJ2-7, with 8 bases that match TRBD2. J gave up 1 base and V 5 bases, and 7 bases lay outside the gene matches. This CDR3 contains 15 residues. Germline V gene lookup returns CDR1 SGHTA and CDR2 FQGNSA. CDR3 DNA sequence: TGTGCCAGCAGCCCCCTACGGGGGGGATCCTACGAGCAGTACTGC. Residues: CASSPLRGGSYEQYC.

The rearrangement links TRBV6-1 to TRBJ2-1; D might be TRBD1 (8 bases). V was clipped by 7 bases and J by 6 bases, with 16 bases between them. The CDR3 spans 14 residues. The germline V gene has CDR1 MNHNS and CDR2 SASEGT. In DNA form, the CDR3 reads TGTGCCAGCAACAGGGGGGGGGAGGGCAATGAGCAGTTCTTC. Protein: CASNRGGEGNEQFF.

This clonotype is classed as medium-sized. The V gene is TRBV6-5, the J gene TRBJ2-3; TRBD2 is a possible D gene (5 bases). With 6 bases removed from V and 6 bases from J, the gap between germline ends came to 13 bases. The CDR3 runs to 13 residues. The germline V gene encodes CDR1 MNHEY and CDR2 SVGAGI. The CDR3 bases are TGTGCCAGCAGGTTGGCGGGCGGGGATACGCAGTATTTT. Translation: CASRLAGGDTQYF.

Points on this clonotype: An end of the junction differs from the germline gene, which may be a read error. CDR3: CAGSDGGNTGTQYF. DNA for the CDR3: TGTGCCGGCAGTGATGGGGGGAACACCGGGACGCAGTATTTT. The V and J genes are TRBV25-1 and TRBJ2-2, with D tentatively TRBD2 (6 bases). The J call is uncertain, as TRBJ2-3 better fits the DNA end. The germline CDR1 and CDR2 sequences are MGHDK and SYGVNS. The CDR3 contains 14 residues.

This chain uses TRBV27 with TRBJ2-2, with D possibly matching TRBD1 (6 bases). The length of the CDR3 is 14 residues. V was shortened by 1 base and J by 4 bases, with 7 bases between the two germline ends. Germline loops: CDR1 MNHEY, CDR2 SMNVEV (reference sequence). As DNA, the CDR3 is TGTGCCAGCAGTTTATTACAGGGCACCGGGGAGCTGTTTTTT. It is translated as CASSLLQGTGELFF.

By proportion, this clonotype is medium-sized. The gene calls are TRBV6-1 and TRBJ1-2; tentative D call: TRBD1 (6 bases). From germline, CDR1 is MNHNS and CDR2 SASEGT. The CDR3 covers 15 residues. Trimming removed 0 bases from V and 4 bases from J, with 12 bases in between. In DNA form, the CDR3 reads TGTGCCAGCAGTGAAGCGCAACAGGGTCGCTATGGCTACACCTTC. This encodes CASSEAQQGRYGYTF.

This chain's CDR3 is CGAGNRGGDRETQYF. The CDR3 DNA reads as TGTGGCGCCGGGAACCGGGGCGGGGACCGAGAGACTCAGTACTTC. V gene TRBV27 combines with J gene TRBJ2-4, with D perhaps matching TRBD2 (6 bases). The CDR3 extends over 15 amino acids. Germline CDR1 MNHEY, CDR2 SMNVEV (reference sequence).

As for this clonotype: A much larger clone lies a single base off, so this may be a read error. The rearrangement joins TRBV6-1 to TRBJ2-1; 9 bases agree with TRBD2. The J call may be in error: the DNA end matches TRBJ2-7 better. The CDR3 covers 13 residues. Per germline, CDR1 MNHNS and CDR2 SASEGT. The CDR3: CASSLAGGWEQYF. The CDR3, as DNA: TGTGCCAGCAGTCTGGCGGGAGGGTGGGAGCAGTACTTC.

About this clonotype itself: One end of the junction fails to match germline, which may point to a read error. The J gene is TRBJ2-5, the V gene TRBV6-1; possible D gene TRBD2, 7 bases. The CDR3 length is 16 residues. CDR1 and CDR2 (germline): MNHNS, SASEGT. For the CDR3, the DNA is TGTGCCAGCGGGGGGGGTGGGGGCCGCGTCCAGGAGACCCAGTATTTC. It encodes CASGGGGGRVQETQYF.

In this sample, this clonotype turned up a few times. The gene calls are TRBV25-1 and TRBJ2-2, with D uncertain. V dropped 1 base and J dropped 6 bases, with 12 bases sitting between them. Germline assignment: CDR1 MGHDK and CDR2 SYGVNS. There are 15 residues in the CDR3. The chain's CDR3 is CASSEFTAVPGELFF. CDR3 DNA: TGTGCCAGCAGTGAATTTACGGCTGTCCCCGGGGAGCTGTTTTTT.

This clonotype was detected a few times. The rearrangement uses TRBV27 and TRBJ2-3, with TRBD1 matching 10 bases. The CDR3 contains 13 residues. The germline CDR1 and CDR2 sequences are MNHEY and SMNVEV (reference sequence). Trimming took 5 bases from V and 11 from J; bases not matched to a gene: 7. The CDR3 sequence: CASSPSRDRGQYF. The CDR3, as DNA: TGTGCCAGCAGTCCATCCCGGGACAGGGGGCAGTATTTT.

This clonotype is deemed medium-sized. The chain has TRBV6-1 and TRBJ2-5, with a possible D match to TRBD1 (6 bases). Trimming removed 0 bases from V and 13 bases from J, with 18 bases in between. Germline values: CDR1 MNHNS, CDR2 SASEGT. CDR3 length: 14 amino acids. CDR3 residues: CASSEAPRTVGSYF. The CDR3, as DNA: TGTGCCAGCAGTGAAGCGCCCCGGACAGTGGGATCGTACTTC.

The chain is built from TRBV4-1 and TRBJ2-1; 9 bases align to TRBD2. V was clipped by 3 bases and J by 15 bases; unmatched bases: 9. There are 13 residues in the CDR3. CDR1 and CDR2 from the germline V gene are MGHRA and YSYEKL. The DNA of the CDR3 is TGCGCCAGCAGCCAGGTTCGTAGCGGGAGTACGTTCTTC. Its translation is CASSQVRSGSTFF.

The chain is built from TRBV28 and TRBJ2-2; 10 nucleotides agree with TRBD1. With 2 bases clipped from V and 6 bases from J, the junction kept 15 bases outside the gene matches. Germline loops: CDR1 MDHEN, CDR2 SYDVKM. The CDR3 contains 19 residues. The CDR3 region has the DNA TGTGCCAGCAGTTTAGCTATACCGGGACAGGGGATAGGATCCGGGGAGCTGTTTTTT. Protein: CASSLAIPGQGIGSGELFF.